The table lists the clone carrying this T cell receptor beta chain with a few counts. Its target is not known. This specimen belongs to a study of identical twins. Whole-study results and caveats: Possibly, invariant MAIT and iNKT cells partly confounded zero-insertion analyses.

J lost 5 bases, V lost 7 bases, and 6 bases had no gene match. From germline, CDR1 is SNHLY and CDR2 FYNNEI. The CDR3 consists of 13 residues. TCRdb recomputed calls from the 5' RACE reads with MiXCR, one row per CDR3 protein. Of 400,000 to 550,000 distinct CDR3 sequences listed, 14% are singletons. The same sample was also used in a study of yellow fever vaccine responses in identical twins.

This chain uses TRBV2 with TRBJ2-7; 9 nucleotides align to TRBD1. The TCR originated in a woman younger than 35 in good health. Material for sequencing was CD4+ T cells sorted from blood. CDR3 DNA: TGTGCCAGCACTACGGACAGGGGAAACGAGCAGTACTTC. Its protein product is CASTTDRGNEQYF.